Below, 26 T cell receptor beta chains from the same sample are listed, as sequenced in a study of T cells in Graves' hyperthyroidism and ophthalmopathy (dated by TCRdb to the late 2010s). The library came from multiplex PCR. Sequencing instrument: Illumina HiSeq 2000. The TCR beta CDR3 regions were amplified from RNA transcripts. The first round of RT-PCR for the TCR CDR3 was performed with the HTBI primer set and the Qiagen OneStep RT-PCR kit. TCRdb trimmed public reads at Q25 via fastp, called clones via MiXCR and kept in-frame beta chains. Each CDR3 protein appears once, grouped with its most common genes and DNA. The sample records more than 150,000 distinct CDR3 sequences, 15% to 20% of which are singletons. The ten largest clones take up under 35% of the sample. Specimen: blood. Receptor source: a woman aged 45-65 years with Graves' hyperthyroidism.

This clonotype showed up many times. The chain employs TRBV6-2 or TRBV6-3 and TRBJ1-1, with D tentatively TRBD1 (5 bases). V was trimmed by 3 bases and J by 4 bases, leaving 12 bases between them. This CDR3 has 14 amino acids. Germline assignment: CDR1 MNHEY and CDR2 SVGEGT. The CDR3 sequence is CASSYGGTVTEAFF. The CDR3 DNA follows: TGTGCCAGCAGTTATGGGGGAACGGTCACTGAAGCTTTCTTT.

This clonotype was observed at least ten times. The chain combines TRBV12-3 or TRBV12-4 with TRBJ2-1, with D possibly being TRBD2 (7 bases). Trimming took 3 bases from V and 4 from J, leaving 13 bases between them. The CDR3 is 15 amino acids. The CDR3 DNA sequence: TGTGCCAGCAGTTTCCGAGGGGGGGTTTACAATGAGCAGTTCTTC. It is translated as CASSFRGGVYNEQFF.

This clonotype was seen many times. V gene TRBV9 combines with J gene TRBJ1-5; D gene unclear. Germline V lookup: CDR1 SGDLS, CDR2 YYNGEE. The CDR3 has 15 amino acids. Trimming removed 4 bases at V and 1 base at J, with 12 bases between. In nucleotides, the CDR3 is TGTGCCAGCAGCTTAGGGCCTTCCAGCAATCAGCCCCAGCATTTT. This gives the protein CASSLGPSSNQPQHF.

The sample holds many counts of this clonotype. J is TRBJ2-2 and V is TRBV5-6; D not certain. The CDR3 runs 13 residues. V lost 5 bases to trimming and J lost 5 bases, with 10 bases between them. Germline CDR1 and CDR2: SGHDT and YYEEEE. CDR3 nucleotide sequence: TGTGCCAGCAGTCCCAGCCGAACCGGGGAGCTGTTTTTT. The encoded protein is CASSPSRTGELFF.

This clonotype has ten or more counts. V is TRBV7-2 and J is TRBJ2-2; 10 bases are a match to TRBD1. V dropped 1 base and J dropped 2; count of bases not matched to a gene: 7. Germline assignment: CDR1 SGHTA and CDR2 FQGNSA. The CDR3 is made up of 18 amino acids. Written as DNA, the CDR3 is TGTGCCAGCAGCTTAGAGTGGGGGACAGGGGTTAACACCGGGGAGCTGTTTTTT. This translates into CASSLEWGTGVNTGELFF. The full variable domain, rest sourced from reference TRBV7-2 and TRBJ2-2, is GAGVSQSPSNKVTEKGKDVELRCDPISGHTALYWYRQSLGQGLEFLIYFQGNSAPDKSGLPSDRFSAERTGGSVSTLTIQRTQQEDSAVYLCASSLEWGTGVNTGELFFGEGSRLTVL.

This clonotype was seen at least ten times. The chain has TRBV7-9 and TRBJ2-2; D uncertain. This CDR3 spans 12 amino acids. Trimming removed 5 bases at V and 10 bases at J, with 11 bases between. Germline CDR1 reads SEHNR; CDR2 reads FQNEAQ (reference sequence). The CDR3 reads CASSLTATELFF. CDR3 bases: TGTGCCAGCAGCCTAACGGCCACGGAGCTGTTTTTT.

In its sample, this clonotype was seen many times. The gene calls are TRBV6-1 and TRBJ1-1, with TRBD1 matching 7 bases. Germline CDR1 MNHNS, CDR2 SASEGT. Trimming cost V 7 bases and J 4 bases; bases outside gene matches: 18. There are 17 residues in the CDR3. The CDR3 loop reads CASNPTRGDRAGTEAFF. The CDR3 DNA follows: TGTGCCAGCAACCCCACGCGGGGAGACAGGGCGGGCACTGAAGCTTTCTTT.

This clonotype appeared many times. This rearrangement joins TRBV5-8 to TRBJ1-2, with D perhaps TRBD1 (6 bases). From germline, CDR1 is SGHTS and CDR2 YDEGEE. This CDR3 is built from 13 residues. Deletions cut 3 bases from V and 7 bases from J, with 13 bases between. CDR3 sequence (DNA): TGTGCCAGCAGCTCCAGGACAGCCGGTGGCTACACCTTC. Its protein is CASSSRTAGGYTF.

This clonotype has a count of ten or more. The chain's CDR3 is CASSSVKGSGANVLTF. CDR3 DNA: TGTGCCAGCAGCTCGGTAAAGGGATCTGGGGCCAACGTCCTGACTTTC. This chain joins TRBV5-5 and TRBJ2-6; no clear D gene. Trimming stripped 3 bases from V and 1 base from J, with 11 bases between. This CDR3 is built from 16 residues. CDR1 and CDR2 (germline): SGHKS, YYEKEE (reference sequence).

This clonotype was found many times. The V gene is TRBV10-3, the J gene TRBJ1-1; D remains unclear. From germline, CDR1 is ENHRY and CDR2 SYGVKD. V lost 6 bases, J lost 0 bases, and 8 bases lay in between. There are 13 residues in the CDR3. The CDR3 nucleotides are TGTGCCATCAGGATGAAGATGAACACTGAAGCTTTCTTT. Translating it yields CAIRMKMNTEAFF.

This clonotype was found many times. This rearrangement joins TRBV5-1 to TRBJ2-1, with 7 bases aligning to TRBD2. The CDR3 runs 16 residues. Germline assignment: CDR1 SGHRS and CDR2 YFSETQ. Trimming cost V 3 bases and J 9 bases; bases outside gene matches: 15. CDR3 sequence: CASSSPGLKVLGEQFF. The CDR3 nucleotides are TGCGCCAGCAGCTCCCCGGGACTAAAAGTACTCGGTGAGCAGTTCTTC.

This clonotype was seen many times. The CDR3 loop is CASSLVVLTDTQYF. The CDR3 DNA is TGTGCCAGCAGTTTAGTAGTCCTAACAGATACGCAGTATTTT. The chain is built from TRBV28 and TRBJ2-3; D gene unclear. V shed 2 bases and J shed 3 bases, with 9 bases lying between them. This CDR3 is 14 amino acids long. Looked up from germline, CDR1 is MDHEN and CDR2 is SYDVKM.

This clonotype was detected ten times or more. V usage is TRBV2 and J usage is TRBJ2-7; TRBD1 might be the D (6 bases). With 6 bases removed from V and 0 bases from J, the gap between germline ends came to 12 bases. Per germline, CDR1 SNHLY and CDR2 FYNNEI. The CDR3 is 14 amino acids. The chain's CDR3 is CASRGTSDSYEQYF. CDR3 DNA: TGTGCCAGCAGGGGGACATCCGACTCCTACGAGCAGTACTTC.

In this sample, this clonotype turned up a few times. The chain links TRBV4-1 to TRBJ2-3, with 10 bases identical to TRBD2. V lost 2 bases, J lost 5 bases, and 7 bases stayed unmatched. CDR3 length: 16 amino acids. Germline lookup yields CDR1 MGHRA and CDR2 YSYEKL. CDR3 residues: CASSQYSGGAGDTQYF. The DNA for the CDR3 is TGCGCCAGCAGCCAATACAGCGGGGGGGCCGGAGATACGCAGTATTTT.

This clonotype appeared a few times. The chain combines TRBV29-1 with TRBJ2-2; D perhaps matches TRBD2 (6 bases). Per the germline V gene, CDR1 is SQVTM and CDR2 is ANQGSEA. The CDR3 is made up of 18 amino acids. V was clipped by 4 bases and J by 2 bases, with 23 bases between them. The CDR3 bases are TGCAGCGTTGTGGGTTACGGGACTCACCAATTTAACACCGGGGAGCTGTTTTTT. This encodes CSVVGYGTHQFNTGELFF.

Many counts were recorded for this clonotype. J is TRBJ1-2 and V is TRBV15; the D is unclear. V shed 3 bases and J shed 5 bases, with 4 bases lying between them. Germline assignment: CDR1 LNHNV and CDR2 YYDKDF (reference sequence). The length of the CDR3 is 11 residues. This CDR3 is CATSSGYGYTF. In DNA, the CDR3 is TGTGCCACCAGCAGCGGGTATGGCTACACCTTC.

This clonotype was seen a single time. The chain uses TRBV28 and TRBJ1-1; D not resolved. V shed 3 bases and J shed 1 base, with 15 bases lying between them. This CDR3 contains 16 residues. Germline lookup yields CDR1 MDHEN and CDR2 SYDVKM. The CDR3 DNA reads TGTGCCAGCAGTTTCGCCGGGGTTACGGAGAACACTGAAGCTTTCTTT. Residues: CASSFAGVTENTEAFF. Variable domain in full (rest from reference TRBV28 and TRBJ1-1): DVKVTQSSRYLVKRTGEKVFLECVQDMDHENMFWYRQDPGLGLRLIYFSYDVKMKEKGDIPEGYSVSREKKERFSLILESASTNQTSMYLCASSFAGVTENTEAFFGQGTRLTVV.

This clonotype was detected a few times. In nucleotides, the CDR3 is TGCAGTGCTAGGGGAAGCACAGGGAACGAGCAGTACTTC. This sequence encodes CSARGSTGNEQYF. The chain links TRBV20-1 to TRBJ2-7; D possibly corresponds to TRBD1 (6 bases). This CDR3 region has 13 residues. Deletions cut 3 bases from V and 5 bases from J, with 14 bases between. The germline CDR1 and CDR2 sequences are DFQATT and SNEGSKA (reference sequence).

J is TRBJ2-2 and V is TRBV25-1; TRBD1 might be the D (5 bases). The CDR3 runs 13 residues. Trimming cost V 4 bases and J 13 bases, with 16 bases left between them. In germline, CDR1 is MGHDK, CDR2 SYGVNS. The CDR3 nucleotides read TGTGCCAGCAGTGCCTCAGCAGGGCAAGTGCTGTTTTTT. Its translation is CASSASAGQVLFF. The full variable domain, its missing parts supplied by reference TRBV25-1 and TRBJ2-2, is EADIYQTPRYLVIGTGKKITLECSQTMGHDKMYWYQQDPGMELHLIHYSYGVNSTEKGDLSSESTVSRIRTEHFPLTLESARPSHTSQYLCASSASAGQVLFFGEGSRLTVL.

Only a few counts were recorded for this clonotype. The gene calls are TRBV12-3 or TRBV12-4 and TRBJ1-2; D uncertain. V was trimmed by 3 bases and J by 0 bases, leaving 5 bases between them. This CDR3 comprises 13 residues. The CDR3 loop reads CASSFTTNYGYTF. In nucleotides, the CDR3 is TGTGCCAGCAGTTTTACTACTAACTATGGCTACACCTTC.

This clonotype occurred a few times. At one end, the junction sequence differs from germline, possibly due to a read error. V gene TRBV10-3 combines with J gene TRBJ2-2, with 7 bases that match TRBD1. Germline V lookup: CDR1 ENHRY, CDR2 SYGVKD. This CDR3 region has 14 residues. The chain's CDR3 is CTISGQENTGELFF. Here the CDR3 DNA reads TGTACCATCAGTGGACAGGAGAACACCGGGGAGCTGTTTTTT.

This clonotype was observed many times. The CDR3 bases are TGTGCCAGCTCACCACGATCCGGGGTCGAAAAACTGTTTTTT. Protein product: CASSPRSGVEKLFF. The rearrangement joins TRBV18 to TRBJ1-4; D ambiguous. V lost 1 base and J lost 8, with 11 bases in between. CDR1 and CDR2 (germline): KGHSH, LQKENI. The CDR3 contains 14 residues.

This clonotype was seen ten or more times. The rearrangement uses TRBV28 and TRBJ2-1; a possible D gene is TRBD2 (7 bases). With 6 bases removed from V and 4 bases from J, the gap between germline ends came to 13 bases. CDR1 is MDHEN, CDR2 SYDVKM, per germline. The CDR3 has 14 amino acids. CDR3: CASRGGGVYNEQFF. The CDR3 DNA reads TGTGCCAGCAGAGGGGGGGGCGTTTACAATGAGCAGTTCTTC.

This clonotype was recorded at least ten times. This sequence joins TRBV19 and TRBJ1-1; D call uncertain. This CDR3 is built from 14 residues. V was shortened by 3 bases and J by 4 bases, with 12 bases between the two germline ends. CDR1 is LNHDA and CDR2 is SQIVND in the germline V gene (reference sequence). The CDR3 region is CASSIGVASTEAFF. DNA of the CDR3: TGTGCCAGTAGTATCGGGGTCGCGAGCACTGAAGCTTTCTTT.

This clonotype was detected many times. The J gene is TRBJ2-7, the V gene TRBV20-1; D possibly corresponds to TRBD2 (6 bases). Germline CDR1 and CDR2: DFQATT and SNEGSKA (reference sequence). CDR3 length equals 16 residues. Trimming took off 0 bases at V and 1 base at J, with 16 bases between the two ends. DNA for the CDR3: TGCAGTGCTAGAGATCGTAGGGGACTTATATCCTACGAGCAGTACTTC. Protein: CSARDRRGLISYEQYF.

This clonotype has ten or more counts. The chain employs TRBV7-9 and TRBJ2-7; 8 positions match TRBD2. This CDR3 has 15 amino acids. CDR1 and CDR2 (germline): SEHNR, FQNEAQ (reference sequence). Unmatched junction bases numbered 11, after V lost 4 bases and J lost 6 bases. CDR3 coding DNA: TGTGCCAGCAGCTCTAGCGGGTTTAGGGGGGTCGAGCAGTACTTC. It yields the protein CASSSSGFRGVEQYF. The full variable domain, its missing parts supplied by reference TRBV7-9 and TRBJ2-7, is DTGVSQNPRHKITKRGQNVTFRCDPISEHNRLYWYRQTLGQGPEFLTYFQNEAQLEKSRLLSDRFSAERPKGSFSTLEIQRTEQGDSAMYLCASSSSGFRGVEQYFGPGTRLTVT.